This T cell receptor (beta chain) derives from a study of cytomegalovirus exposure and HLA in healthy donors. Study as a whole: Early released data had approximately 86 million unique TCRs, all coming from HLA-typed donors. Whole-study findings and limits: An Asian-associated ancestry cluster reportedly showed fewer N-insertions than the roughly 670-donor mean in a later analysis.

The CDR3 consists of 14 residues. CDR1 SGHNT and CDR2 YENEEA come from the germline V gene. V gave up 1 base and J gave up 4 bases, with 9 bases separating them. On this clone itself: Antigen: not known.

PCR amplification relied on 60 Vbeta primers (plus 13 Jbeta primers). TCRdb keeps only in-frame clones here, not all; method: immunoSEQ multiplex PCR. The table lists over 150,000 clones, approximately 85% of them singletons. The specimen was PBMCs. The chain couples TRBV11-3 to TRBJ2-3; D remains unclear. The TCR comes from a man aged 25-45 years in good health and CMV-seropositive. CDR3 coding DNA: TGTGCCAGCAGCTTAGTAATAGCCTCAGATACGCAGTATTTT. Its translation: CASSLVIASDTQYF.